Listed below are T cell receptor beta chains from one sample, sequenced in a study of T cell responses to AZD1222 COVID-19 vaccine. Clones were sequenced by immunoSEQ multiplex PCR, and TCRdb holds only the in-frame ones, with some missing. This table holds 90,000 to 120,000 clones, 75% to 95% found once. The sequenced sample was peripheral blood, obtained 28 days after the second AZD1222 dose. The receptors were sampled from an adult who received the AZD1222 COVID-19 vaccine. Both conserved end residues are part of each CDR3. The D gene is left open where the match is weak. Some rows have no size entry. The others give once, few or many, or a class for an expanded clone.

CDR3 protein,CDR3 DNA,D gene,clone size,J gene,V gene
CASSQPTNSPLHF,TGCGCCAGCAGCCAACCGACTAATTCACCCCTCCACTTT,NA,NA,TRBJ1-6,TRBV4-1
CASSLGVAGSSYNEQFF,TGTGCCAGCAGCTTAGGGGTAGCGGGGAGCTCCTACAATGAGCAGTTCTTC,TRBD2,NA,TRBJ2-1,TRBV11-3
CASSLGFFSGSYNEQFF,TGTGCCAGCAGCTTAGGGTTTTTCAGTGGCTCCTACAATGAGCAGTTCTTC,NA,NA,TRBJ2-1,TRBV11-3
CASQRDSGNTIYF,TGTGCCAGCCAACGGGATTCTGGAAACACCATATATTTT,NA,NA,TRBJ1-3,TRBV12-3/TRBV12-4
CASTFGLVNEQYF,TGTGCCAGCACCTTTGGACTAGTAAACGAGCAGTACTTC,NA,NA,TRBJ2-7,TRBV21-1
CASTPGTGVSGYTF,TGTGCCAGCACCCCAGGGACAGGGGTTTCTGGCTACACCTTC,TRBD1,NA,TRBJ1-2,TRBV27
CASTTRGIYQETQYF,TGCGCCAGCACCACCCGGGGTATCTACCAAGAGACCCAGTACTTC,NA,NA,TRBJ2-5,TRBV10-1
CASSLVAEFDSPLHF,TGCGCCAGCAGCCTAGTAGCGGAATTCGATTCACCCCTCCACTTT,NA,NA,TRBJ1-6,TRBV4-1
CASSSPGQGSETQYF,TGTGCCAGCAGCTCACCGGGACAGGGCAGCGAGACCCAGTACTTC,TRBD1,NA,TRBJ2-5,TRBV5-4
CTSSHEGAIGGNTIYF,TGCACCAGCAGCCACGAGGGGGCCATTGGTGGAAACACCATATATTTT,NA,NA,TRBJ1-3,TRBV1
CSATRVTEAFF,TGCAGTGCCACTCGAGTCACTGAAGCTTTCTTT,NA,NA,TRBJ1-1,TRBV20-1
CASSDRGPTIYEQYF,TGCGCCAGCAGTGATAGAGGGCCGACCATCTACGAGCAGTACTTC,NA,many,TRBJ2-7,TRBV10-2
CANRPGLYEQYF,TGTGCCAACCGACCAGGGTTATACGAGCAGTACTTC,NA,NA,TRBJ2-7,TRBV11-3
CASSLSGEETQYF,TGTGCCAGCAGTTTGTCAGGGGAGGAGACCCAGTACTTC,NA,NA,TRBJ2-5,TRBV28
CSVEGSGSSSYNEQFF,TGCAGCGTTGAAGGAAGCGGGTCGAGCTCCTACAATGAGCAGTTCTTC,NA,NA,TRBJ2-1,TRBV29-1
CATSDPGTRQFF,TGTGCCACCAGTGACCCCGGGACCCGGCAGTTCTTC,NA,NA,TRBJ2-1,TRBV24-1
CAWKSGGYEQYF,TGTGCCTGGAAAAGCGGGGGCTACGAGCAGTACTTC,TRBD2,NA,TRBJ2-7,TRBV30
CASSSFGTGGLSSYEQYF,TGTGCCAGCAGCTCCTTCGGGACAGGGGGCTTAAGCTCCTACGAGCAGTACTTC,TRBD1,NA,TRBJ2-7,TRBV13
CASSEGGKNTEAFF,TGTGCCAGCAGTGAGGGGGGGAAGAACACTGAAGCTTTCTTT,NA,NA,TRBJ1-1,TRBV6-1
CASSVRVGRADTQYF,TGTGCCAGCAGCGTACGGGTCGGGAGGGCAGATACGCAGTATTTT,TRBD2,NA,TRBJ2-3,TRBV9
CASSLGNNSPLHF,TGTGCCAGCAGTCTGGGGAATAATTCACCCCTCCACTTT,NA,NA,TRBJ1-6,TRBV27
CASSLGAGPNTEAFF,TGTGCCAGCAGTCTCGGGGCAGGCCCGAACACTGAAGCTTTCTTT,NA,once,TRBJ1-1,TRBV6-5
CASSPDRVKAFF,TGTGCCAGCAGCCCTGACAGGGTAAAAGCTTTCTTT,TRBD1,few,TRBJ1-1,TRBV11-2
CASSLRDYGYTF,TGTGCCAGCAGCTTAAGGGACTATGGCTACACCTTC,NA,NA,TRBJ1-2,TRBV5-6
CASSPPSVNEQYF,TGTGCCAGCTCACCCCCTTCCGTGAACGAGCAGTACTTC,NA,once,TRBJ2-7,TRBV18
CASSVVGGGPSYNEQFF,TGTGCCAGCAGCGTAGTTGGGGGAGGTCCCTCCTACAATGAGCAGTTCTTC,NA,NA,TRBJ2-1,TRBV9
CASTGTGPPGANVLTF,TGCGCCAGCACCGGGACAGGGCCGCCTGGGGCCAACGTCCTGACTTTC,TRBD1,NA,TRBJ2-6,TRBV5-1
CASSGPLAGGEPQHF,TGTGCCAGCAGTGGGCCTTTGGCAGGGGGCGAGCCCCAGCATTTT,TRBD1,NA,TRBJ1-5,TRBV2
CASSLGGSTYSPLHF,TGTGCCAGCAGCTTGGGTGGGAGCACCTACTCACCCCTCCACTTT,NA,NA,TRBJ1-6,TRBV5-6
CASSQERASGSKYEQYF,TGCGCCAGCAGCCAAGAACGGGCTAGCGGGAGTAAATACGAGCAGTACTTC,TRBD2,NA,TRBJ2-7,TRBV4-3
CASSDSATGRYGYTF,TGTGCCAGCAGTGACTCAGCGACAGGGCGATATGGCTACACCTTC,TRBD1,NA,TRBJ1-2,TRBV6-4
CASRTGTSGIKQYF,TGTGCCAGCAGGACCGGGACTAGCGGGATAAAGCAGTACTTC,TRBD2,NA,TRBJ2-7,TRBV11-2
CATSRLQSLNYGYTF,TGTGCCACCAGCAGATTACAGAGTCTGAACTATGGCTACACCTTC,NA,NA,TRBJ1-2,TRBV15
CASSDVRTSTNTEAFF,TGTGCCAGCAGCGACGTGCGGACATCCACCAACACTGAAGCTTTCTTT,NA,NA,TRBJ1-1,TRBV9
CASTKRDTTNYGYTF,TGTGCCAGCACGAAGAGGGACACCACCAACTATGGCTACACCTTC,NA,NA,TRBJ1-2,TRBV6-5
CASSLSGTGFPDTQYF,TGTGCCAGCAGCTTGTCCGGGACAGGTTTCCCGGATACGCAGTATTTT,TRBD1,NA,TRBJ2-3,TRBV5-4
CASSAFRGTLGDEQYF,TGTGCCAGCAGTGCATTCCGAGGGACCCTTGGTGACGAGCAGTACTTC,NA,NA,TRBJ2-7,TRBV28
CASTQGSEKLFF,TGTGCCAGCACCCAGGGGAGTGAAAAACTGTTTTTT,NA,NA,TRBJ1-4,TRBV6-5
CASSLLNEQFF,TGTGCCAGCAGCTTACTCAATGAGCAGTTCTTC,NA,NA,TRBJ2-1,TRBV7-2
CASSHQESGAEAFF,TGTGCCAGCTCACATCAGGAGTCTGGAGCTGAAGCTTTCTTT,NA,NA,TRBJ1-1,TRBV18
CASSLTGPVETQYF,TGTGCCAGCAGCTTGACTGGGCCGGTTGAGACCCAGTACTTC,NA,once,TRBJ2-5,TRBV5-6
CASSPSGRAGEQYF,TGTGCCAGCAGTCCCAGCGGGAGGGCCGGTGAGCAGTACTTC,TRBD2,NA,TRBJ2-7,TRBV2
CASSFSGGPTYEQYF,TGTGCCAGCAGTTTCTCGGGCGGGCCTACCTACGAGCAGTACTTC,NA,NA,TRBJ2-7,TRBV27
CAWSVGAGIRETQYF,TGTGCCTGGAGTGTAGGGGCGGGGATTCGAGAGACCCAGTACTTC,NA,NA,TRBJ2-5,TRBV30
CASSLTSGGRETQYF,TGTGCCAGCAGCTTAACTAGCGGGGGCCGGGAGACCCAGTACTTC,TRBD2,NA,TRBJ2-5,TRBV11-1
CASRRLGDTLNHYGYTF,TGTGCCAGCAGGCGACTGGGGGACACTCTAAATCACTATGGCTACACCTTC,NA,once,TRBJ1-2,TRBV11-2
CASSKEAPGQVSGNTIYF,TGTGCCAGCAGCAAAGAGGCACCTGGGCAAGTCTCTGGAAACACCATATATTTT,NA,once,TRBJ1-3,TRBV21-1
CASSWGYRVLSGANVLTF,TGTGCCAGCAGCTGGGGATACAGGGTCCTCTCTGGGGCCAACGTCCTGACTTTC,NA,NA,TRBJ2-6,TRBV7-9
CASRQGGSNQPQHF,TGTGCCAGTCGGCAGGGCGGGAGCAATCAGCCCCAGCATTTT,NA,once,TRBJ1-5,TRBV19
CASSQDVRRSGGGTDTQYF,TGTGCCAGCAGCCAAGATGTCAGACGAAGCGGGGGAGGCACAGATACGCAGTATTTT,TRBD2,NA,TRBJ2-3,TRBV3-1/TRBV3-2
CASSQSGGEQYF,TGTGCCAGCAGCCAGTCAGGGGGTGAGCAGTACTTC,TRBD1,NA,TRBJ2-7,TRBV14
CASRRRNYGYTF,TGTGCCAGTAGGAGAAGAAACTATGGCTACACCTTC,NA,NA,TRBJ1-2,TRBV19
CASSFGLAWNEQFF,TGTGCCAGCAGCTTCGGACTAGCGTGGAATGAGCAGTTCTTC,TRBD2,once,TRBJ2-1,TRBV7-2
CASSQRDAYEQYF,TGCGCCAGCAGCCAGAGGGACGCTTACGAGCAGTACTTC,NA,NA,TRBJ2-7,TRBV4-1
CASSFVTGGPYYEQYF,TGTGCCAGCAGCTTTGTGACAGGGGGTCCCTACTACGAGCAGTACTTC,TRBD1,once,TRBJ2-7,TRBV11-2